This is a list of T cell receptor beta chains from one sample in a study of OX40 agonist ivuxolimab in advanced cancers. Using immunoSEQ multiplex PCR, the repertoire was profiled, and TCRdb retains in-frame clones only, with some absent. Of roughly 54,000 clones listed, around 89% are singletons. Here the sequenced sample was CD4+ or CD8+ T cells sorted from blood, taken in a trial of the OX40 agonist ivuxolimab. The receptors stem from an adult with an advanced solid tumor such as melanoma, head and neck, liver or kidney cancer. CDR3s include the opening cysteine and the closing phenylalanine or tryptophan. The order of the fields is CDR3 DNA, CDR3 protein, J gene, V gene, clone size, D gene, CDR3 length. A D gene is named only where the DNA matches it firmly. Some rows have no size entry. The others give once, few or many, or a class for an expanded clone.

TGCGCCAGCAGCTTTACGGATCCAGCTAACTATGGCTACACCTTC | CASSFTDPANYGYTF | TRBJ1-2 | TRBV5-1 | - | - | 15
TGTGCCAGCAGTGGAGCGGGGACTAGCACAGATACGCAGTATTTT | CASSGAGTSTDTQYF | TRBJ2-3 | TRBV2 | once | TRBD2 | 15
TGTGCCAGCAGCCCGCAGGGGGCGGGGAACACTGAAGCTTTCTTT | CASSPQGAGNTEAFF | TRBJ1-1 | TRBV6-5 | - | TRBD1 | 15
TGTGCCAGTAGTGTTGGGGAGACCCAGTACTTC | CASSVGETQYF | TRBJ2-5 | TRBV19 | - | - | 11
TGTGCCAGCCGTGCTCAGGGGTTGGGTGGCTACACCTTC | CASRAQGLGGYTF | TRBJ1-2 | TRBV7-2 | - | - | 13
TGCGCCAGCAGACTTGGACCTGGGAGCAATCAGCCCCAGCATTTT | CASRLGPGSNQPQHF | TRBJ1-5 | TRBV10-2 | - | - | 15
TGTGCCAGCAGCATGGGACTAGCGGGGAATGAGCAGTTCTTC | CASSMGLAGNEQFF | TRBJ2-1 | TRBV7-3 | - | TRBD2 | 14
TGTGCCAGCGTGGGACAGGGAGGGACTGAAGCTTTCTTT | CASVGQGGTEAFF | TRBJ1-1 | TRBV18 | once | TRBD1 | 13
TGTGCCAGCAGCTCGAAGCGGGAGAGCACAGATACGCAGTATTTT | CASSSKRESTDTQYF | TRBJ2-3 | TRBV5-6 | - | TRBD2 | 15
TGTGCCAGCAGCGTAGCACAGGGACCCCACGAGCAGTACTTC | CASSVAQGPHEQYF | TRBJ2-7 | TRBV9 | - | - | 14
TGTGCCAGCAGCCCCGCTGGGACTAGCGGGAACAATGAGCAGTTCTTC | CASSPAGTSGNNEQFF | TRBJ2-1 | TRBV27 | once | TRBD2 | 16
TGTGCCATCAGCCCCGGGCAGTACAATGAGCAGTTCTTC | CAISPGQYNEQFF | TRBJ2-1 | TRBV10-3 | few | - | 13
TGTGCCAGCAGTGATCTTGCGGGGGGCGGCACAGATACGCAGTATTTT | CASSDLAGGGTDTQYF | TRBJ2-3 | TRBV2 | - | TRBD2 | 16
TGTGCCAGCAGCCTGTGGGACGGCCAAGAGACCCAGTACTTC | CASSLWDGQETQYF | TRBJ2-5 | TRBV5-4 | - | - | 14
TGTGCCAGCAGCTTAGGACTATCCGGGGAGCTGTTTTTT | CASSLGLSGELFF | TRBJ2-2 | TRBV7-3 | - | - | 13
TGTGCCAGCAGTTCAACCAGGGAAAAAGTCGATCAGCCCCAGCATTTT | CASSSTREKVDQPQHF | TRBJ1-5 | TRBV6-6 | - | - | 16
TGTGCCAGCAGTTGGACCAGCGGGGGCACAGATACGCAGTATTTT | CASSWTSGGTDTQYF | TRBJ2-3 | TRBV6-5 | - | TRBD2 | 15
TGTGCCAGCAGCTCGAAAGGGGCAGATACGCAGTATTTT | CASSSKGADTQYF | TRBJ2-3 | TRBV7-3 | - | - | 13
TGTGCCAGCAGTTTAGCACTCGCTGAAGCTTTCTTT | CASSLALAEAFF | TRBJ1-1 | TRBV28 | - | - | 12
TGTGCCATCAGTGAGTCTGGCAATTCACCCCTCCACTTT | CAISESGNSPLHF | TRBJ1-6 | TRBV10-3 | - | - | 13
TGTGCTAGTGGTCTACGTGGGATGAACACTGAAGCTTTCTTT | CASGLRGMNTEAFF | TRBJ1-1 | TRBV12-5 | - | - | 14
TGTGCCAGCAGTGAAGCGCATCTAGCGGGGGGCCGGGTTACGCAGTATTTT | CASSEAHLAGGRVTQYF | TRBJ2-3 | TRBV2 | - | TRBD2 | 17
TGTGCCAGCGGAACGCAGGGCACTGAAGCTTTCTTT | CASGTQGTEAFF | TRBJ1-1 | TRBV5-4 | - | - | 12
TGCGCCAGCAGCCACAGACAGATGAACACTGAAGCTTTCTTT | CASSHRQMNTEAFF | TRBJ1-1 | TRBV2 | - | - | 14
TGTGCCAGCTCACAGGCACGAGGGACCCCAGCGGGGGTGGCCCAGTACTTC | CASSQARGTPAGVAQYF | TRBJ2-5 | TRBV18 | - | TRBD2 | 17
TGTGCCAGCAGTTTGGTTTCCTCGAACACTGAAGCTTTCTTT | CASSLVSSNTEAFF | TRBJ1-1 | TRBV28 | - | - | 14
TGTGCCAGCAGCTTAGCGCAGGGGACAGCAGATAATTCACCCCTCCACTTT | CASSLAQGTADNSPLHF | TRBJ1-6 | TRBV7-2 | - | TRBD1 | 17
TGTGCCACCAGCGGACAACAGGGGGGGAAGACCCAGTACTTC | CATSGQQGGKTQYF | TRBJ2-5 | TRBV15 | few | - | 14
TGTGCCATCAGTGCTCAGGGGCGGGAAGAGACCCAGTACTTC | CAISAQGREETQYF | TRBJ2-5 | TRBV10-3 | once | - | 14
TGTGCCAGCCTACCACGTGGAGAAAGCTACACCTTC | CASLPRGESYTF | TRBJ1-2 | TRBV2 | - | - | 12
TGTGCCAGCAGCTTGGGTGCAGGTTATAATGAAAAACTGTTTTTT | CASSLGAGYNEKLFF | TRBJ1-4 | TRBV5-6 | - | - | 15
TGTGCCAGTCAGGACAGGGGGCCGGTAGGGGAGCTGTTTTTT | CASQDRGPVGELFF | TRBJ2-2 | TRBV19 | - | TRBD1 | 14
TGTGCCAGCAGCTTCAGCGGGTCCACAGATACGCAGTATTTT | CASSFSGSTDTQYF | TRBJ2-3 | TRBV7-2 | - | - | 14
TGTGCCAGCAGCTTAGCTAGCGGAGCACCCGTTAATTATGAGCAGTTCTTC | CASSLASGAPVNYEQFF | TRBJ2-1 | TRBV7-8 | once | - | 17
TGCGCCAGCAGCCAGGGCCTACAGGGGTCCTTCTACGAGCAGTACTTC | CASSQGLQGSFYEQYF | TRBJ2-7 | TRBV4-1 | - | TRBD1 | 16
TGTGCCAGCAGCGTCTCAGCGGGGGAAAAACTGTTTTTT | CASSVSAGEKLFF | TRBJ1-4 | TRBV9 | - | - | 13
TGTGCCAGCAGCCCATACACCGGGGAGCTGTTTTTT | CASSPYTGELFF | TRBJ2-2 | TRBV28 | once | - | 12
TGTGCCAGCAGCCCGACGGGACAGGGAAACAATGAGCAGTTCTTC | CASSPTGQGNNEQFF | TRBJ2-1 | TRBV9 | - | TRBD1 | 15
TGTGCCAGTAGTGCTACAGGGGGGAACACTGAAGCTTTCTTT | CASSATGGNTEAFF | TRBJ1-1 | TRBV19 | - | TRBD1 | 14
TGTGCCAGCAGTTACGGGGCGAAAACATGGAATGAAAAACTGTTTTTT | CASSYGAKTWNEKLFF | TRBJ1-4 | TRBV6-6 | - | - | 16
TGCAGCGTCGGAGCCTCAGATACGCAGTATTTT | CSVGASDTQYF | TRBJ2-3 | TRBV29-1 | - | - | 11
TGTGCCAGCAGCTCCGAAAAGACCCAGTACTTC | CASSSEKTQYF | TRBJ2-5 | TRBV7-9 | - | - | 11
TGTGCCAGCAGGGGACAGGGTTACAATCAGCCCCAGCATTTT | CASRGQGYNQPQHF | TRBJ1-5 | TRBV7-9 | - | TRBD1 | 14
TGTGCCAGCAGTCGCGGCCCGACAGGGAAAGCTTTCTTT | CASSRGPTGKAFF | TRBJ1-1 | TRBV6-6 | - | TRBD1 | 13
TGCGCCAGCAGCTTCCTAGGTACCGGGGAGCTGTTTTTT | CASSFLGTGELFF | TRBJ2-2 | TRBV5-1 | - | - | 13
TGTGCCAGCAGCTTAAGCCGGGATGAGCAGTACTTC | CASSLSRDEQYF | TRBJ2-7 | TRBV7-6 | - | - | 12
TGTGCCAGCAGCTTAGTAGCTAGTAAAGAGACCCAGTACTTC | CASSLVASKETQYF | TRBJ2-5 | TRBV7-2 | once | - | 14
TGTGCCAGCAGCGAAAGAGACAGCGTCTCCTACGAGCAGTACTTC | CASSERDSVSYEQYF | TRBJ2-7 | TRBV4-2 | few | - | 15
TGTGCCAGCTCACCTACCGGAGACACTGAAGCTTTCTTT | CASSPTGDTEAFF | TRBJ1-1 | TRBV18 | once | - | 13
TGTGCCAGCAGCTTCGGACAGGGGGCGGTCAATGAGCAGTTCTTC | CASSFGQGAVNEQFF | TRBJ2-1 | TRBV11-3 | - | TRBD1 | 15
TGCAGCGTTGACAGGTCTAACTATGGCTACACCTTC | CSVDRSNYGYTF | TRBJ1-2 | TRBV29-1 | - | - | 12
TGTGCCAGCACCCCGAGGCGGCAGGGGGCCTCTGGGGCCAACGTCCTGACTTTC | CASTPRRQGASGANVLTF | TRBJ2-6 | TRBV11-2 | once | TRBD1 | 18
TGTGCCTGGAGCCACCAAGTCTCCTATGGCTACACCTTC | CAWSHQVSYGYTF | TRBJ1-2 | TRBV30 | - | - | 13
TGTGCCAGCAGTCCCTCCGGCAGAGAGCAGTACTTC | CASSPSGREQYF | TRBJ2-7 | TRBV6-5 | - | - | 12
TGTGCCAGCAGTGAAAGGTCGAAAGGGTTGGCTTTCTTT | CASSERSKGLAFF | TRBJ1-1 | TRBV2 | medium-sized | - | 13
TGTGCCAGCAGCGTAGCAGGGGGTAATCAGCCCCAGCATTTT | CASSVAGGNQPQHF | TRBJ1-5 | TRBV9 | - | TRBD1 | 14
TGTGCCAGCACCGAGGGGCAGGCCTACTATGGCTACACCTTC | CASTEGQAYYGYTF | TRBJ1-2 | TRBV6-4 | - | - | 14
TGCAGTGCTAGAGTCCTCTACGAGCAGTACTTC | CSARVLYEQYF | TRBJ2-7 | TRBV20-1 | - | - | 11